This TCR beta chain was documented in a study of early T cells in non-severe SARS-CoV-2 infection. Overall study: It was bulk RNA from unsorted whole blood that was sequenced, and the chains were unpaired. General study points: Private and CD4 specificities were missed by VDJdb matching, which favored anti-spike CD8 responses.

Researchers attached unique molecular identifiers to individual cDNA molecules. TCRdb re-called the 5' RACE reads with MiXCR, one entry per CDR3 protein. The repertoire consists of over 75,000 distinct CDR3 sequences, with about 15% occurring once and the leading ten covering around 5.1%. Germline assignment: CDR1 LNHDA and CDR2 SQIVND (reference sequence). CDR3 length: 13 amino acids. Trimming removed 5 bases at V and 4 bases at J, with 12 bases between. Remarks on this clonotype: Antigen: not known.

This receptor was taken from an adult who was a healthcare worker with PCR-confirmed SARS-CoV-2 infection or an uninfected control (not recorded which). The chain recombines TRBV19 with TRBJ2-7; perhaps D is TRBD1 or TRBD2 (6 bases each). The sequencing input was whole blood. The CDR3 coding sequence is TGTGCCAGTAGTGCGGGACACCCGTACGAGCAGTACTTC. Protein sequence: CASSAGHPYEQYF. The variable domain in full, completed from reference TRBV19 and TRBJ2-7, reads DGGITQSPKYLFRKEGQNVTLSCEQNLNHDAMYWYRQDPGQGLRLIYYSQIVNDFQKGDIAEGYSVSREKKESFPLTVTSAQKNPTAFYLCASSAGHPYEQYFGPGTRLTVT.